These T cell receptor beta chains were read from a single sample in a study of blood T cell repertoires in COVID-19. Produced via immunoSEQ multiplex PCR; TCRdb's table is partial and in-frame only. The sample has some 57,000 clones; about 85% are singletons. Sequencing was done on a sample of peripheral blood. These TCRs come from a human donor in a cohort sampled during active COVID-19. Both conserved end residues are part of each CDR3. A D gene is named only where the DNA matches it firmly. Where a row states a size, it is once, few, many or the class of an expanded clone; other rows omit it.

d_gene: .; abundance: .; j_gene: TRBJ2-7; v_gene: TRBV19; CDR3aa: CASSTLQGVASYEQYF; CDR3nt: TGTGCCAGTAGTACCCTACAGGGAGTTGCGTCCTACGAGCAGTACTTC
d_gene: TRBD2; abundance: .; j_gene: TRBJ2-5; v_gene: TRBV19; CDR3aa: CASTPSGAETQYF; CDR3nt: TGTGCCAGTACTCCTAGCGGTGCAGAGACCCAGTACTTC
d_gene: TRBD2; abundance: .; j_gene: TRBJ2-1; v_gene: TRBV28; CDR3aa: CASSLSSGSYNEQFF; CDR3nt: TGTGCCAGCAGTCTATCTAGCGGGTCCTACAATGAGCAGTTCTTC
d_gene: TRBD2; abundance: .; j_gene: TRBJ2-7; v_gene: TRBV7-9; CDR3aa: CAIKKETSRAYEQYF; CDR3nt: TGTGCCATCAAGAAAGAGACTAGCAGAGCCTACGAGCAGTACTTC
d_gene: .; abundance: .; j_gene: TRBJ1-3; v_gene: TRBV7-9; CDR3aa: CASSLNAAARGDPIYF; CDR3nt: TGTGCCAGCAGCTTAAATGCGGCAGCAAGGGGCGACCCCATATATTTT
d_gene: TRBD1; abundance: .; j_gene: TRBJ2-2; v_gene: TRBV5-1; CDR3aa: CASSREQGYTGELFF; CDR3nt: TGCGCCAGCAGCCGGGAACAGGGGTACACCGGGGAGCTGTTTTTT
d_gene: .; abundance: once; j_gene: TRBJ1-1; v_gene: TRBV29-1; CDR3aa: CSTAGNLNTEAFF; CDR3nt: TGCAGCACGGCAGGGAATTTGAACACTGAAGCTTTCTTT
d_gene: .; abundance: .; j_gene: TRBJ1-2; v_gene: TRBV7-2; CDR3aa: CASSLATASPGNYGYTF; CDR3nt: TGTGCCAGCAGCTTAGCCACAGCATCCCCAGGAAACTATGGCTACACCTTC
d_gene: .; abundance: .; j_gene: TRBJ1-1; v_gene: TRBV11-2; CDR3aa: CASSLNTEAFF; CDR3nt: TGTGCCAGCAGCCTAAACACTGAAGCTTTCTTT
d_gene: .; abundance: .; j_gene: TRBJ1-1; v_gene: TRBV6-5; CDR3aa: CASSVGGGGTEAFF; CDR3nt: TGTGCCAGCAGCGTTGGGGGAGGAGGAACTGAAGCTTTCTTT
d_gene: .; abundance: few; j_gene: TRBJ2-7; v_gene: TRBV2; CDR3aa: CASSIHPGLMYF; CDR3nt: TGTGCCAGCAGCATCCACCCAGGCCTCATGTACTTC
d_gene: .; abundance: .; j_gene: TRBJ1-3; v_gene: TRBV29-1; CDR3aa: CSVVGLGSGNTIYF; CDR3nt: TGCAGCGTTGTGGGACTGGGCTCTGGAAACACCATATATTTT
d_gene: TRBD1; abundance: few; j_gene: TRBJ1-2; v_gene: TRBV12-5; CDR3aa: CASGAGTVYGYTF; CDR3nt: TGTGCTAGTGGTGCCGGGACAGTCTATGGCTACACCTTC
d_gene: TRBD2; abundance: .; j_gene: TRBJ2-1; v_gene: TRBV12-5; CDR3aa: CASGLGTSRPYNEQFF; CDR3nt: TGTGCTAGTGGTTTGGGGACTAGCAGGCCTTACAATGAGCAGTTCTTC
d_gene: TRBD1; abundance: .; j_gene: TRBJ1-3; v_gene: TRBV28; CDR3aa: CASSFRQGPSSGNTIYF; CDR3nt: TGTGCCAGCAGTTTCAGACAGGGGCCGAGCTCTGGAAACACCATATATTTT
d_gene: .; abundance: few; j_gene: TRBJ1-5; v_gene: TRBV28; CDR3aa: CASSSGTGQPQHF; CDR3nt: TGTGCCAGCAGTTCCGGGACTGGTCAGCCCCAGCATTTT
d_gene: .; abundance: few; j_gene: TRBJ2-7; v_gene: TRBV5-6; CDR3aa: CASSLNRAYEQYF; CDR3nt: TGTGCCAGCAGCTTGAACAGGGCCTACGAGCAGTACTTC
d_gene: .; abundance: .; j_gene: TRBJ1-5; v_gene: TRBV15; CDR3aa: CATSRDLQPQHF; CDR3nt: TGTGCCACCAGCAGAGACCTTCAGCCCCAGCATTTT
d_gene: .; abundance: .; j_gene: TRBJ1-5; v_gene: TRBV15; CDR3aa: CATSRGANKYSNQPQHF; CDR3nt: TGTGCCACCAGCAGAGGGGCCAATAAATATAGCAATCAGCCCCAGCATTTT
d_gene: .; abundance: .; j_gene: TRBJ2-5; v_gene: TRBV7-8; CDR3aa: CASSLVPHQRESGTQYF; CDR3nt: TGTGCCAGCAGCTTAGTCCCCCACCAGAGGGAGAGTGGGACCCAGTACTTC
d_gene: .; abundance: .; j_gene: TRBJ2-7; v_gene: TRBV2; CDR3aa: CASSPFSEGEQYF; CDR3nt: TGTGCCAGCAGTCCCTTTTCCGAGGGCGAGCAGTACTTC
d_gene: TRBD1; abundance: .; j_gene: TRBJ1-6; v_gene: TRBV29-1; CDR3aa: CSVGTGGFGSPLHF; CDR3nt: TGCAGCGTTGGGACAGGGGGCTTTGGTTCACCCCTCCACTTT
d_gene: TRBD2; abundance: .; j_gene: TRBJ2-7; v_gene: TRBV30; CDR3aa: CAWRPGGLAGYTYEQYF; CDR3nt: TGTGCCTGGAGGCCCGGGGGCCTAGCGGGTTATACCTACGAGCAGTACTTC
d_gene: TRBD1; abundance: .; j_gene: TRBJ2-1; v_gene: TRBV24-1; CDR3aa: CATSLTGGVQEQFF; CDR3nt: TGTGCCACCAGTTTGACAGGGGGGGTTCAAGAGCAGTTCTTC
d_gene: .; abundance: .; j_gene: TRBJ2-1; v_gene: TRBV20-1; CDR3aa: CSASHSRSSYNEQFF; CDR3nt: TGCAGTGCTAGTCACAGCAGAAGCTCCTACAATGAGCAGTTCTTC
d_gene: TRBD1; abundance: .; j_gene: TRBJ2-2; v_gene: TRBV6-5; CDR3aa: CASRKDRVGTGELFF; CDR3nt: TGTGCCAGCAGAAAGGACAGGGTGGGCACCGGGGAGCTGTTTTTT
d_gene: TRBD1; abundance: .; j_gene: TRBJ2-2; v_gene: TRBV19; CDR3aa: CASTSQGVTGELFF; CDR3nt: TGTGCCAGTACCTCGCAGGGGGTGACCGGGGAGCTGTTTTTT
d_gene: .; abundance: few; j_gene: TRBJ2-7; v_gene: TRBV5-6; CDR3aa: CASSRGSYYEQYF; CDR3nt: TGTGCCAGCAGCCGGGGTTCCTACTACGAGCAGTACTTC
d_gene: .; abundance: .; j_gene: TRBJ2-7; v_gene: TRBV3-1/TRBV3-2; CDR3aa: CASRQGGGYEQYF; CDR3nt: TGTGCCAGCAGGCAGGGAGGGGGCTACGAGCAGTACTTC
d_gene: .; abundance: .; j_gene: TRBJ2-1; v_gene: TRBV29-1; CDR3aa: CSVHLGSSYNEQFF; CDR3nt: TGCAGCGTTCACTTGGGGAGCTCCTACAATGAGCAGTTCTTC
d_gene: TRBD1; abundance: .; j_gene: TRBJ2-7; v_gene: TRBV2; CDR3aa: CASSEQGDYEQYF; CDR3nt: TGTGCCAGCAGTGAGCAGGGGGACTACGAGCAGTACTTC
d_gene: .; abundance: .; j_gene: TRBJ2-7; v_gene: TRBV7-3; CDR3aa: CAMAPGGRGISYEQYF; CDR3nt: TGTGCCATGGCCCCCGGCGGCAGAGGAATATCCTACGAGCAGTACTTC
d_gene: .; abundance: .; j_gene: TRBJ1-4; v_gene: TRBV28; CDR3aa: CASTTGSNEKLFF; CDR3nt: TGTGCCAGCACAACGGGGTCTAATGAAAAACTGTTTTTT